The 10 T cell receptor beta chains given below trace back to one sample, sequenced in a study of blood T cell repertoires in COVID-19. Produced via immunoSEQ multiplex PCR; TCRdb's table is partial and in-frame only. The repertoire consists of over 350,000 clones, with about 89% occurring once and the leading ten covering around 4.5%. Sequencing used peripheral blood. The receptors derive from a woman younger than 45 with acute or convalescent COVID-19.

The chain recombines TRBV9 with TRBJ1-4; D is perhaps TRBD1 (5 bases). The length of the CDR3 is 16 residues. CDR1 and CDR2 (germline): SGDLS, YYNGEE. Trimming pared 0 bases from V and 8 bases from J, leaving 17 bases between. CDR3 amino acids: CASSVAGGGLGEKLFF. As DNA, the CDR3 is TGTGCCAGCAGCGTAGCTGGGGGGGGGTTGGGCGAAAAACTGTTTTTT. Full variable domain (outside the CDR3, taken from reference TRBV9 and TRBJ1-4): DSGVTQTPKHLITATGQRVTLRCSPRSGDLSVYWYQQSLDQGLQFLIQYYNGEERAKGNILERFSAQQFPDLHSELNLSSLELGDSALYFCASSVAGGGLGEKLFFGSGTQLSVL.

The J gene is TRBJ2-7, the V gene TRBV7-9; possible D gene TRBD2, 6 bases. CDR1 SEHNR and CDR2 FQNEAQ come from the germline V gene (reference sequence). Trimming took 4 bases from V and 1 from J, leaving 14 bases between them. The CDR3 is 15 residues long. The CDR3 DNA reads as TGTGCCAGCAGCTCCGTCGGGGCGGGGTCCTACGAGCAGTACTTC. It codes for CASSSVGAGSYEQYF.

This chain links TRBV6-5 with TRBJ2-6; tentatively, D is TRBD2 (5 bases). V lost 5 bases and J 0 bases, leaving 8 bases between the germline ends. This CDR3 region has 15 residues. Germline-derived CDR1 and CDR2 are MNHEY and SVGAGI. CDR3 coding DNA: TGTGCCAGCAGTACGGGAATCTCTGGGGCCAACGTCCTGACTTTC. This sequence encodes CASSTGISGANVLTF.

The chain is built from TRBV30 and TRBJ1-3; D gene uncertain. CDR1 and CDR2 from the germline V gene are GTSNPN and SVGIG (reference sequence). The CDR3 spans 13 residues. Trimming removed 2 bases from V and 0 bases from J, with 5 bases in between. The chain's CDR3 is CAWSPGSGNTIYF. DNA of the CDR3: TGTGCCTGGAGTCCAGGCTCTGGAAACACCATATATTTT.

The chain joins TRBV7-8 to TRBJ2-3; 11 bases line up with TRBD2. Germline V lookup: CDR1 SGHVS, CDR2 FQNEAQ. The length of the CDR3 is 16 residues. Losses at the gene ends were 5 bases for V and 2 bases for J; bases not matched to a gene: 6. The DNA for the CDR3 is TGTGCCAGCAGCAAGCTTAGCGGGGGGGCCACAGATACGCAGTATTTT. Its protein is CASSKLSGGATDTQYF.

The chain couples TRBV12-3 or TRBV12-4 to TRBJ2-7, with 7 nucleotides matching TRBD1. The ends lost 7 bases at V and 3 bases at J; junction bases unmatched: 3. This CDR3 has 12 amino acids. The CDR3 spells CASTRDSYEQYF. In nucleotides, the CDR3 is TGTGCCAGCACCCGGGACAGCTACGAGCAGTACTTC.

This chain uses TRBV9 with TRBJ2-3; TRBD1 matches 9 bases. V shed 3 bases, J shed 3 bases, and the junction held 5 bases outside the gene matches. The CDR3 runs 15 residues. Germline V gives CDR1 SGDLS, CDR2 YYNGEE. CDR3 in amino acids: CASSGGQGTTDTQYF. CDR3 sequence (DNA): TGTGCCAGCAGCGGGGGACAGGGAACGACAGATACGCAGTATTTT.

This rearrangement joins TRBV5-4 to TRBJ1-3; weak D call: TRBD1 (6 bases). Trimming took 0 bases from V and 0 from J, leaving 19 bases between them. CDR3 length: 19 amino acids. From germline, CDR1 is SGHNT and CDR2 YYREEE (reference sequence). For the CDR3, the DNA is TGTGCCAGCAGCTTGGCCGGGGGCGGGGGGCTCAGCTCTGGAAACACCATATATTTT. Translating gives CASSLAGGGGLSSGNTIYF.

This chain connects TRBV21-1 to TRBJ2-7; TRBD2 is taken as the D call from the table, unchecked against the DNA. TRBV21-1 counts as a pseudogene. This CDR3 region has 15 residues. CDR3 sequence (DNA): TGTGCCAGCAGTGGAAGGAGCGGGGGGGCCTACGAGCAGTACTTC. Its protein product is CASSGRSGGAYEQYF.

The chain has TRBV19 and TRBJ1-5; perhaps TRBD1 as D (6 bases). Germline V CDR1 and CDR2: LNHDA, SQIVND (reference sequence). V gave up 7 bases and J gave up 6 bases, with 13 bases separating them. The CDR3 runs to 13 residues. CDR3 loop: CASIGQWGQPQHF. The CDR3 DNA reads as TGTGCCAGTATAGGACAGTGGGGTCAGCCCCAGCATTTT.